The 18 T cell receptor beta chains below were found in one sample sequenced in a study of CXCR3-negative and CXCR3-positive naive CD8 T cells. Notes on the study in general: CXCR3-positive naive cells carried more hydrophobic TRB CDR3s than CXCR3-negative naive cells did.

No antigen has been identified for these receptors. The libraries of TRB cDNA were prepared using 5' RACE with UMI labels. One entry per CDR3 protein, without DNA, is what TCRdb gives after re-calling the 5' RACE reads. The sample data list about 60,000 distinct CDR3 sequences. The sequencing sample was made of naive CXCR3+ CD8+ T cells from blood. Documented subset: CD45RO-CCR7+CD27+CD95- naive CD8+ T cells expressing CXCR3 (TNR3+). The origin of the receptors is a human donor in good health. Some clones in this sample may be carry-over from other donors' samples.

The CDR3: CASSQVQGVGNEQFF. This chain connects TRBV14 to TRBJ2-1; TCRdb's D call of TRBD1 is untestable without DNA. CDR3 length equals 15 residues. Per the germline V gene, CDR1 is SGHDN and CDR2 is FVKESK.

The chain couples TRBV12-3 or TRBV12-4 to TRBJ1-4; TCRdb's D call, TRBD1, is unchecked because there is no DNA. CDR3 size: 15 residues. The CDR3 spells CASSLRGQVTEKLFF.

The gene calls are TRBV18 and TRBJ2-7; TCRdb outputs TRBD1, but without DNA this stays unchecked. The V gene's germline CDR1 is KGHSH and CDR2 LQKENI. The CDR3 sequence is 14 residues long. The CDR3 here is CASSLDRVAYEQYF.

V usage is TRBV7-2 and J usage is TRBJ2-7. The germline V gene has CDR1 SGHTA and CDR2 FQGNSA. The CDR3 is 13 residues long. The CDR3 loop is CASSPTSGYEQYF.

This chain joins TRBV6-5 and TRBJ1-2. This CDR3 is 13 amino acids long. The germline gives CDR1 MNHEY, CDR2 SVGAGI. CDR3 region: CASRLSGDYGYTF.

The chain carries TRBV29-1 and TRBJ2-7; TCRdb indicates TRBD2, and absent DNA this call remains unverified. The germline gives CDR1 SQVTM, CDR2 ANQGSEA. The CDR3 sequence is 12 residues long. This CDR3 reads CSVERRVNEQYF.

The CDR3 loop is CAGLPPGQGTQFF. The chain couples TRBV12-3 or TRBV12-4 to TRBJ2-1; TCRdb's D call of TRBD1 is untestable without DNA. This CDR3 has 13 residues.

The genes are TRBV20-1 and TRBJ2-1; TCRdb selects TRBD1, and the lack of DNA leaves this call unchecked. The CDR3 is 12 residues long. Germline V gene data show CDR1 as DFQATT and CDR2 as SNEGSKA (reference sequence). The CDR3 sequence is CSAPDREYEQFF.

The rearrangement uses TRBV7-8 and TRBJ2-7. Per the germline V gene, CDR1 is SGHVS and CDR2 is FQNEAQ. The length of the CDR3 is 13 residues. The CDR3 region is CASSLVSSYEQYF.

This sequence joins TRBV4-3 and TRBJ2-7. CDR3 length: 15 amino acids. Germline values: CDR1 LGHNA, CDR2 YSLEER. The CDR3 here is CASSQDPGSFYEQYF.

The J gene is TRBJ2-2, the V gene TRBV14; TCRdb's D call of TRBD1 is untestable without DNA. The germline V gene encodes CDR1 SGHDN and CDR2 FVKESK. The length of the CDR3 is 15 residues. CDR3 sequence reads: CASSPGAFYTGELFF.

This chain connects TRBV6-5 to TRBJ1-3; TCRdb's D call of TRBD1 is untestable without DNA. The CDR3 loop spans 15 amino acids. Germline values: CDR1 MNHEY, CDR2 SVGAGI. This chain's CDR3 is CASISLGTGRNTIYF.

This sequence joins TRBV29-1 and TRBJ1-2; TCRdb's assignment of TRBD1 cannot be checked, as there is no DNA. The V gene's germline CDR1 is SQVTM and CDR2 ANQGSEA. This CDR3 contains 13 residues. The CDR3 loop is CSVEDGTGLGYTF. The full variable domain, in which reference TRBV29-1 and TRBJ1-2 provide the parts outside the CDR3, is SAVISQKPSRDICQRGTSLTIQCQVDSQVTMMFWYRQQPGQSLTLIATANQGSEATYESGFVIDKFPISRPNLTFSTLTVSNMSPEDSSIYLCSVEDGTGLGYTFGSGTRLTVV.

The chain employs TRBV7-9 and TRBJ2-3; TCRdb indicates TRBD1, and absent DNA this call remains unverified. This CDR3 contains 15 residues. Per the germline V gene, CDR1 is SEHNR and CDR2 is FQNEAQ (reference sequence). CDR3 residues: CASSSGQGGSDTQYF.

The chain joins TRBV7-9 to TRBJ2-7. The germline V gene has CDR1 SEHNR and CDR2 FQNEAQ (reference sequence). The CDR3 is made up of 12 amino acids. The CDR3 loop is CASSYQTYEQYF.

CDR3: CASSQGASEQFF. The chain uses TRBV4-3 and TRBJ2-1; with no DNA, the TCRdb D assignment of TRBD2 cannot be verified. Germline V gives CDR1 LGHNA, CDR2 YSLEER. The CDR3 is 12 amino acids.

The chain joins TRBV19 to TRBJ1-5. The CDR3 spans 19 residues. The germline V gene encodes CDR1 LNHDA and CDR2 SQIVND (reference sequence). The CDR3 protein is CATLPDPDLNFYGNQPQHF.

V usage is TRBV4-3 and J usage is TRBJ2-2; TCRdb's D call of TRBD2 is untestable without DNA. Germline V CDR1 and CDR2: LGHNA, YSLEER. CDR3 length: 17 amino acids. The CDR3 region is CASSQDSSGEVTGELFF.